Sequencing of this T cell receptor (beta chain) was carried out in a study of blood T cell repertoires in COVID-19. This CDR3 is built from 15 residues. Germline V gene data show CDR1 as MNHEY and CDR2 as SVGAGI. The junction had 7 bases not matched to a gene; V was cut back by 7 bases and J by 4 bases. Libraries were prepared by immunoSEQ multiplex PCR; TCRdb keeps only in-frame clonotypes and omits some of them. The table records roughly 50,000 clones, 65% to 90% of them present only once. The gene calls are TRBV6-5 and TRBJ2-1, with 10 bases fitting TRBD2. Sequenced input: peripheral blood. This receptor was identified in a woman older than 75 with COVID-19, enrolled during active disease. The CDR3 nucleotides read TGTGCCAGCAAGGTGGAGCGGGGGGGATACAATGAGCAGTTCTTC. Its protein is CASKVERGGYNEQFF.